A selection of T cell receptor beta chains follows, all from one sample in a study of Ad26.COV2.S vaccination and SARS-CoV-2 variants. TCRdb keeps only in-frame clones here, not all; method: immunoSEQ multiplex PCR. Of 380,000 or so clones in the sample, 88% were seen once. Sequencing used peripheral blood, obtained in a trial of Ad26.COV2.S vaccine versus placebo. These receptors were collected from a person aged 18-60 years who received the Ad26.COV2.S COVID-19 vaccine or a placebo. CDR3s include the opening cysteine and the closing phenylalanine or tryptophan. D genes are given only for firm matches. Only some rows state a clone size, as once, few, many or a class for expanded clones.

v_call	j_call	clone_size	d_call	cdr3_nt	cdr3_aa
TRBV6-1	TRBJ2-7	.	TRBD1	TGTGCCAGCAGGGACACAGGGGGTGTAACCTACGAGCAGTACTTC	CASRDTGGVTYEQYF
TRBV23-1	TRBJ2-7	once	TRBD1	TGCGCCAGCAGTCAGCCAGTTCGGGACAGGGGTCTTCAATGGGACGAGCAGTACTTC	CASSQPVRDRGLQWDEQYF
TRBV29-1	TRBJ2-2	.	.	TGCAGCGTTGCTGGACCCAACACCGGGGAGCTGTTTTTT	CSVAGPNTGELFF
TRBV2	TRBJ2-2	.	.	TGTGCCAGCAGGAGTGAGGGGGGGACCGGGGAGCTGTTTTTT	CASRSEGGTGELFF
TRBV4-2	TRBJ1-2	.	.	TGTGCCAGCAGCCACACTCGACGGACAGCCGATGGCTACACCTTC	CASSHTRRTADGYTF
TRBV4-3	TRBJ2-2	.	TRBD2	TGCGCCAGCAGCCAAGGCGCTAGCGGGAGCAACACCGGGGAGCTGTTTTTT	CASSQGASGSNTGELFF
TRBV3-1/TRBV3-2	TRBJ1-3	.	.	TGTGCCAGCAGGTCCAGGGGATCTGGAAACACCATATATTTT	CASRSRGSGNTIYF
TRBV14	TRBJ2-5	once	TRBD2	TGTGCCAGCAGCCAAGGAATAACGGGAGGGCCGGTGGGGAGGGCCCAGTACTTC	CASSQGITGGPVGRAQYF
TRBV9	TRBJ1-1	.	.	TGTGCCAGCAGCGTTGGACAACCAAGGAACACTGAAGCTTTCTTT	CASSVGQPRNTEAFF
TRBV4-1	TRBJ1-4	.	.	TGCGCCAGCAGCCAAGAGCCTCCGTGGGGGGCTAATGAAAAACTGTTTTTT	CASSQEPPWGANEKLFF
TRBV7-3	TRBJ1-2	.	.	TGTGCCAGCAGCCCGGACCGGTCCTATGGCTACACCTTC	CASSPDRSYGYTF
TRBV6-1	TRBJ1-1	.	.	TGTGCCAGCAGTGAAGCTCTGGGGTTTGAAGCTTTCTTT	CASSEALGFEAFF
TRBV3-1/TRBV3-2	TRBJ2-5	.	.	TGTGCCAGCAGCCAAGACCTTGGTGGAAAGAAAGAGACCCAGTACTTC	CASSQDLGGKKETQYF
TRBV6-6	TRBJ2-4	.	.	TGTGCCAGCCTAGATACCGACCGGGTCGACATTCAGTACTTC	CASLDTDRVDIQYF
TRBV28	TRBJ2-7	.	.	TGTGCCAGCAAGCCAGGGGGGTACGAGCAGTACTTC	CASKPGGYEQYF
TRBV7-9	TRBJ2-3	.	.	TGTGCCAGCAGCCAAACCCAAGGGGGTCCCACAGATACGCAGTATTTT	CASSQTQGGPTDTQYF
TRBV19	TRBJ2-5	.	.	TGTGCCAGTAGTGTCGGACAAAAAGAGACCCAGTACTTC	CASSVGQKETQYF
TRBV7-3	TRBJ1-1	.	.	TGTGCCAGCAGCCAAGACAGGAAGAACACTGAAGCTTTCTTT	CASSQDRKNTEAFF
TRBV9	TRBJ2-1	.	.	TGTGCCAGCAGCGTCGCAGGCCAGTACAATGAGCAGTTCTTC	CASSVAGQYNEQFF
TRBV7-3	TRBJ2-1	once	.	TGTGCCAGCAGCTTAAGCAGGGACGATGAGCAGTTCTTC	CASSLSRDDEQFF
TRBV9	TRBJ2-2	.	TRBD1	TGTGCCAGCAGTGCCTTGACAGGGGATTTGACCGGGGAGCTGTTTTTT	CASSALTGDLTGELFF
TRBV5-4	TRBJ2-1	.	TRBD2	TGTGCCAGCAGCTCGGGAACGACTAGCGGGAGAGGTGAGCAGTTCTTC	CASSSGTTSGRGEQFF
TRBV30	TRBJ1-1	.	TRBD1	TGTGCCTGGAGTGCAGCACTTACAGGGGCCACTGAAGCTTTCTTT	CAWSAALTGATEAFF
TRBV7-6	TRBJ2-7	few	TRBD1	TGTGCCAGCAGCTCTAGGGACAGCGAGCAGTACTTC	CASSSRDSEQYF
TRBV28	TRBJ1-2	.	.	TGTGCCACCTCCTCCGAGGCTGGCTACACCTTC	CATSSEAGYTF
TRBV11-2	TRBJ2-7	.	TRBD2	TGTGCCAGCAGCACGGGACTAGTGCGCGAGCAGTACTTC	CASSTGLVREQYF
TRBV29-1	TRBJ2-7	.	TRBD1	TGCAGCGTTGCTCGGAACCGGGACAGGGTGGCCTACGAGCAGTACTTC	CSVARNRDRVAYEQYF
TRBV6-5	TRBJ2-1	.	TRBD1	TGTGCCAGTGGGACAGGGGGATTCTATAATGAGCAGTTCTTC	CASGTGGFYNEQFF
TRBV6-5	TRBJ1-2	.	.	TGTGCCAGCAGTTGGGGTCCTAACTATGGCTACACCTTC	CASSWGPNYGYTF
TRBV5-6	TRBJ1-6	.	TRBD1	TGTGCCAGCAGCCTGGGGACAGGGTTGAATAATTCACCCCTCCACTTT	CASSLGTGLNNSPLHF
TRBV9	TRBJ2-1	.	TRBD2	TGTGCCAGCAGCGTAGGGGGTGGGCTAGCGGTTATCTACAATGAGCAGTTCTTC	CASSVGGGLAVIYNEQFF
TRBV5-1	TRBJ2-2	.	TRBD2	TGCGCCAGCAGCTCGGGAGCGGGGACCGGGGAGCTGTTTTTT	CASSSGAGTGELFF
TRBV28	TRBJ1-5	.	.	TGTGCCAGCAGAATCCCCTCCGGGTACTGGCATTTT	CASRIPSGYWHF
TRBV5-1	TRBJ1-3	once	.	TGCGCCAGCAGTCAAGGCGGAGGTTCTGGAAACACCATATATTTT	CASSQGGGSGNTIYF
TRBV4-3	TRBJ1-4	.	.	TGCGCCAGCAGCCAAGACCGGATCGACAATGAAAAACTGTTTTTT	CASSQDRIDNEKLFF
TRBV28	TRBJ2-7	.	.	TGTGCCAGCAGTTTACAGCCTAACTCCTACGAGCAGTACTTC	CASSLQPNSYEQYF
TRBV6-1	TRBJ2-3	.	TRBD2	TGTGCCAGCAGTCCTAGCGGGTTTACAGATACGCAGTATTTT	CASSPSGFTDTQYF
TRBV19	TRBJ2-2	.	.	TGTGCCAGTACTCCGGGGACGCCGAACACCGGGGAGCTGTTTTTT	CASTPGTPNTGELFF
TRBV5-1	TRBJ1-6	.	TRBD1	TGCGCCAGCAGCTTGGTTGGGACAGCTAACTATAATTCACCCCTCCACTTT	CASSLVGTANYNSPLHF
TRBV6-2/TRBV6-3	TRBJ1-1	.	.	TGTGCCAGCAGCTCTATGGGAGCGAACACTGAAGCTTTCTTT	CASSSMGANTEAFF
TRBV7-3	TRBJ2-1	.	TRBD1	TGTGCCAGCAGCTTAATCCCAAGACAGGGTAGCTCCTACAATGAGCAGTTCTTC	CASSLIPRQGSSYNEQFF
TRBV14	TRBJ2-7	.	.	TGTGCCAGCAGCCAAGTACAGGGCTGGGAGCAGTACTTC	CASSQVQGWEQYF
TRBV19	TRBJ1-4	.	.	TGTGCCAGTGGTGACGAAAATGAAAAACTGTTTTTT	CASGDENEKLFF
TRBV3-1/TRBV3-2	TRBJ2-5	.	.	TGTGCCAGCAGCCACCCAATAGCGGAACAAGAGACCCAGTACTTC	CASSHPIAEQETQYF
TRBV11-3	TRBJ2-5	.	TRBD2	TGTGCCAGCAGCTTAGTTCGGGAGGGAGGGGCGGCTTACTTC	CASSLVREGGAAYF
TRBV28	TRBJ2-1	.	TRBD2	TGTGCCAGCAATATGCTAGCGGGAGGGTACAATGAGCAGTTCTTC	CASNMLAGGYNEQFF
TRBV18	TRBJ2-1	.	TRBD2	TGTGCCAGCTCATCTTCCGGGACTAGCGGTAACAATGAGCAGTTCTTC	CASSSSGTSGNNEQFF
TRBV5-4	TRBJ2-3	.	TRBD1	TGTGCCAGCAGCCCCTCGACAGGGAAATCAATGGATACGCAGTATTTT	CASSPSTGKSMDTQYF
TRBV19	TRBJ1-2	.	.	TGTGCCAGTAGTATAGATCGTGGGCAAGGAGGCTACACCTTC	CASSIDRGQGGYTF
TRBV9	TRBJ2-3	.	.	TGTGCCAGCAGCGACAGAACAGGGCGCACAGATACGCAGTATTTT	CASSDRTGRTDTQYF
TRBV7-3	TRBJ2-1	.	TRBD2	TGTGCCAGCAGCCCGACCGGGGCGCTAGCGGCCTCCTACAATGAGCAGTTCTTC	CASSPTGALAASYNEQFF
TRBV7-9	TRBJ1-1	.	.	TGTGCCAGCAGTCCAAACGACGGTGAGAACACTGAAGCTTTCTTT	CASSPNDGENTEAFF
TRBV6-2/TRBV6-3	TRBJ2-1	.	.	TGTGCCAGCAGTTGGACACTACGTGAGCAGTTCTTC	CASSWTLREQFF
TRBV5-4	TRBJ2-2	.	.	TGTGCCAGCAGCTTGGGCCGGGAGCTGTTTTTT	CASSLGRELFF
TRBV30	TRBJ2-7	.	TRBD2	TGTGCCTGCTCTAAGGGACTAGTGAGCTCCTACGAGCAGTACTTC	CACSKGLVSSYEQYF
TRBV30	TRBJ2-5	few	TRBD1	TGTGCCTGGAGTGATCGGACAGGCGAGGCCCAGTACTTC	CAWSDRTGEAQYF
TRBV19	TRBJ1-5	few	.	TGTGCCAGTAGTACTATTCTCAAAAGCAATCAGCCCCAGCATTTT	CASSTILKSNQPQHF
TRBV19	TRBJ2-5	.	TRBD1	TGTGCCAGTAGTCCCCCGGGACAGGCCTACCATGGGACCCAGTACTTC	CASSPPGQAYHGTQYF
TRBV7-3	TRBJ2-7	.	.	TGTGCCAGCAGCTTAAGCCGAAACTACGAGCAGTACTTC	CASSLSRNYEQYF
TRBV7-3	TRBJ2-1	.	.	TGTGCCAGCAGCCCCGCCGCTCTAGCCTACAATGAGCAGTTCTTC	CASSPAALAYNEQFF